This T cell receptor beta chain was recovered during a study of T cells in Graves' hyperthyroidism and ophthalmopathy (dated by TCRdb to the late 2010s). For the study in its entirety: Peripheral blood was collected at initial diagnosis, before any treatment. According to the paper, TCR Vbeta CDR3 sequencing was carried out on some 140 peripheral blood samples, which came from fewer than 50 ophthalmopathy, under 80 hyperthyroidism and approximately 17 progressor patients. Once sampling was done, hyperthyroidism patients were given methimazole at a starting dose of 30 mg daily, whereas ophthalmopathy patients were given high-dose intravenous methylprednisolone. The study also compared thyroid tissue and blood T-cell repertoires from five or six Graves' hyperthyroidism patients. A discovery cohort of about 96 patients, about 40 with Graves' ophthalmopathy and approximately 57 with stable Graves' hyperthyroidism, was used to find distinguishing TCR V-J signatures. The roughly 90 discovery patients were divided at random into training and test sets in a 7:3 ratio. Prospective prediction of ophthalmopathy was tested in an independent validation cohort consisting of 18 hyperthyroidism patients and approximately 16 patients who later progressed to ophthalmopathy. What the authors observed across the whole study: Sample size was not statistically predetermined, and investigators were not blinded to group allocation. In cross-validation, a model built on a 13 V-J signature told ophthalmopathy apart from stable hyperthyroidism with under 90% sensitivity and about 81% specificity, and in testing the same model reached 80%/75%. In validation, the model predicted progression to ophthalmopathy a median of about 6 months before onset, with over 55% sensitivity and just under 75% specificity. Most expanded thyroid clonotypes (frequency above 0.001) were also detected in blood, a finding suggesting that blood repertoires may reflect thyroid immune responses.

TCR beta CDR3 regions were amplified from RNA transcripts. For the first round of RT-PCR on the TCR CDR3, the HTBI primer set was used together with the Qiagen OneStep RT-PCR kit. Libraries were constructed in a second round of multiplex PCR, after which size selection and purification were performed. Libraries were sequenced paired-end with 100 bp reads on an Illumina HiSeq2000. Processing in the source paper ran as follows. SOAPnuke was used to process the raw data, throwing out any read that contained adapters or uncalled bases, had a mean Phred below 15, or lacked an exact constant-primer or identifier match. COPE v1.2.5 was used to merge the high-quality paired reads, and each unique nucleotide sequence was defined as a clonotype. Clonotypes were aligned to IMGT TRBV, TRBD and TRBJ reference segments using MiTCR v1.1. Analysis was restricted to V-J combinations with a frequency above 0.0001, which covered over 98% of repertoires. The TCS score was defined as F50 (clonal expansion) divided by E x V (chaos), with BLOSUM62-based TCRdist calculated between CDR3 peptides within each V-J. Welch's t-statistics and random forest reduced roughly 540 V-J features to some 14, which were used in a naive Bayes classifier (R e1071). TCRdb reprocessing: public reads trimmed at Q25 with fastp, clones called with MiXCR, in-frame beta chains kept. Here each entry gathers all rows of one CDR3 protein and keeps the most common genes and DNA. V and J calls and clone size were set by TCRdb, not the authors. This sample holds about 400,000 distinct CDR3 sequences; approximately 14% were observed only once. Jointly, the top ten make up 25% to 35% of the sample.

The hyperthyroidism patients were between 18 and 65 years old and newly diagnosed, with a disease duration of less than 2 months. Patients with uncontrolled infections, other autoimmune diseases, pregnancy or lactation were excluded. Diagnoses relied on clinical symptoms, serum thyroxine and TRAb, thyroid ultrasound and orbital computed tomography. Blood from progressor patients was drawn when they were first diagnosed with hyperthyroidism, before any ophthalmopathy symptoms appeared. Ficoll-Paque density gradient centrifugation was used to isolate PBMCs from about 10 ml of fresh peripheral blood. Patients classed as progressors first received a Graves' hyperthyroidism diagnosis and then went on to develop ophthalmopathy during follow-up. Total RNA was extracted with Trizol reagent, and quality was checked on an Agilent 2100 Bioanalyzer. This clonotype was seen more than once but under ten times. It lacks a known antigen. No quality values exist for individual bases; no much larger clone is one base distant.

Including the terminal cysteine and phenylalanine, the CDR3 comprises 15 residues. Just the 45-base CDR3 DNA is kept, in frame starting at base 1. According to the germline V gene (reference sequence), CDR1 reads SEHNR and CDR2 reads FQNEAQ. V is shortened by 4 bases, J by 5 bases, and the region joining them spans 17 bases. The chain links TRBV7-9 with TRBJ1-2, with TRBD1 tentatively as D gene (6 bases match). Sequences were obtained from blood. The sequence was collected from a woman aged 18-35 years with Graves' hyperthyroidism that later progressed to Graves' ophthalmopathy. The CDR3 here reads CASSSHSDSLYGYTF. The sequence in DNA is TGTGCCAGCAGCTCGCACTCGGACAGTCTGTATGGCTACACCTTC.